This T cell receptor (beta chain) was identified in a study of blood T cells in healthy people across ages. Ten or more counts support this clonotype. CDR1 and CDR2 (germline): SGHNT, YYREEE (reference sequence). There are 13 residues in the CDR3. The V end was cut by 0 bases, the J end by 5 bases, with 8 bases between. A sample-barcoded 5' primer and a J-beta primer mix were used in a second PCR of roughly 7 to 12 cycles. TCRdb reanalysed the 5' RACE reads using MiXCR and keeps one entry per CDR3 protein. Among 800,000 or so distinct CDR3 sequences listed, around half were seen once. The TCR comes from a man of 80 years or more in good health. Sample: blood. The V gene is TRBV5-4, the J gene TRBJ2-5; no clear D. The CDR3 DNA reads TGTGCCAGCAGCTTGGGGGGTGCGGAGACCCAGTACTTC. Translated: CASSLGGAETQYF. The whole variable domain, remainder taken from reference TRBV5-4 and TRBJ2-5, is ETGVTQSPTHLIKTRGQQVTLRCSSQSGHNTVSWYQQALGQGPQFIFQYYREEENGRGNFPPRFSGLQFPNYSSELNVNALELDDSALYLCASSLGGAETQYFGPGTRLLVL.